The clone carrying this T cell receptor (beta chain) was observed many times. This entry belongs to a study of T cells after yellow fever vaccination. TCRdb ran MiXCR on the 5' RACE reads and lists one entry per CDR3 protein. Altogether roughly 62,000 distinct CDR3 sequences are present, more than 5.5% being singletons, with the ten largest covering 40% to 45%. The sequence came from a man between 18 and 35 years old who received the YFV17D yellow fever vaccine. The source was CD8+ T cells sorted from PBMCs, collected on the day of the first yellow fever vaccination.

This CDR3 reads CASSWGWGTEAFF. As DNA, the CDR3 is TGCGCCAGCAGCTGGGGCTGGGGGACTGAAGCTTTCTTT. This chain connects TRBV5-1 to TRBJ1-1, with D maybe TRBD1 (5 bases). The CDR3 covers 13 residues. Germline CDR1 and CDR2: SGHRS and YFSETQ. Trimming cost V 3 bases and J 5 bases, with 11 bases left between them.